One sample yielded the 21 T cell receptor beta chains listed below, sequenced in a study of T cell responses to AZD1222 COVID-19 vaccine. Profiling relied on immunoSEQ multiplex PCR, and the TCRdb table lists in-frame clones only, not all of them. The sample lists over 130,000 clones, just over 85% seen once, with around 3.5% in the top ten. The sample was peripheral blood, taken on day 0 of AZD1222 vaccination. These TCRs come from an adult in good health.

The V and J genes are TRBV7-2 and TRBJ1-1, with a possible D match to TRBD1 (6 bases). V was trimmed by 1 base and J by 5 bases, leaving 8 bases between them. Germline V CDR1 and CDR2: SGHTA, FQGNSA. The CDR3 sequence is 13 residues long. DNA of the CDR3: TGTGCCAGCAGCTTAGATCAGGGGACTGAAGCTTTCTTT. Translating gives CASSLDQGTEAFF.

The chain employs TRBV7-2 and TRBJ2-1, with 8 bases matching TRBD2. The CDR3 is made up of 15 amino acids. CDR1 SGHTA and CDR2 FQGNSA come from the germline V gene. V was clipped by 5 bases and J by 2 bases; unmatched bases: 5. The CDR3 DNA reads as TGTGCCAGCAGCCTAGACGGGAGGGCCTACAATGAGCAGTTCTTC. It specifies CASSLDGRAYNEQFF. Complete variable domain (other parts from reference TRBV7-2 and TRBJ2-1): GAGVSQSPSNKVTEKGKDVELRCDPISGHTALYWYRQSLGQGLEFLIYFQGNSAPDKSGLPSDRFSAERTGGSVSTLTIQRTQQEDSAVYLCASSLDGRAYNEQFFGPGTRLTVL.

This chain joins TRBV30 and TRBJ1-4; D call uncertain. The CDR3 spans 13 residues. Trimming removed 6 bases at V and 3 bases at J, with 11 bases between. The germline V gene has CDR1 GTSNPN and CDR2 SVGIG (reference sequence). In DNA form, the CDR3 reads TGTGCCTGTCTTCAAGGCTCTAATGAAAAACTGTTTTTT. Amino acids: CACLQGSNEKLFF.

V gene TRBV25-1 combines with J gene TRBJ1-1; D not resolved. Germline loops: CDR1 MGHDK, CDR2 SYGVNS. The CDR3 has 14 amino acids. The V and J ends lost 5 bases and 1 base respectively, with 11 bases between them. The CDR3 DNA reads TGTGCCAGCAGTCCCCCCCGCAGGAACACTGAAGCTTTCTTT. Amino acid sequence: CASSPPRRNTEAFF. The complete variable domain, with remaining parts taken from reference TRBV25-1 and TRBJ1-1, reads EADIYQTPRYLVIGTGKKITLECSQTMGHDKMYWYQQDPGMELHLIHYSYGVNSTEKGDLSSESTVSRIRTEHFPLTLESARPSHTSQYLCASSPPRRNTEAFFGQGTRLTVV.

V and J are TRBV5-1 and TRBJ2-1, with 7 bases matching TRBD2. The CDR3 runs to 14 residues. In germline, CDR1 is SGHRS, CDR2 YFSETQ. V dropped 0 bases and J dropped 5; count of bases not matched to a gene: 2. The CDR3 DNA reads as TGCGCCAGCAGCTTGGGGCGGGGGAACAATGAGCAGTTCTTC. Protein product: CASSLGRGNNEQFF.

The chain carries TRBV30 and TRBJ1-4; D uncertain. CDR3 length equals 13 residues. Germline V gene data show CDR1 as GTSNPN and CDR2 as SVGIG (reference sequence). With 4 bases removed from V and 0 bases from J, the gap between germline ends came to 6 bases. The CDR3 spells CAWKRATNEKLFF. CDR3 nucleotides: TGTGCCTGGAAGAGGGCAACTAATGAAAAACTGTTTTTT.

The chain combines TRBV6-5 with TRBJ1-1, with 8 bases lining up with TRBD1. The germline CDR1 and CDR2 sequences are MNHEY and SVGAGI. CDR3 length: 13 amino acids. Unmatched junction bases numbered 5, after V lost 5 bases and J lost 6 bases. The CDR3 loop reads CASSKPGGPEAFF. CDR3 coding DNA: TGTGCCAGCAGTAAACCAGGGGGCCCTGAAGCTTTCTTT.

The CDR3 region is CASSQEGRQGSHEQYF. The CDR3 nucleotides are TGCGCCAGCAGCCAAGAGGGAAGACAGGGGAGCCACGAGCAGTACTTC. The chain recombines TRBV4-1 with TRBJ2-7; TRBD1 matches at 8 bases. CDR1 is MGHRA and CDR2 is YSYEKL in the germline V gene. Trimming cost V 0 bases and J 5 bases; bases outside gene matches: 9. This CDR3 has 16 amino acids.

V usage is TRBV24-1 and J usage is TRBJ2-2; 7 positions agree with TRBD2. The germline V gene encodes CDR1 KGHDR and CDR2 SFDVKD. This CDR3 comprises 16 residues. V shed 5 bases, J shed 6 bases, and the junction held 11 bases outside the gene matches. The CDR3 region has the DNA TGTGCCACCAGTGGTTGGGGGAGGGGTAACGCCGGGGAGCTGTTTTTT. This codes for CATSGWGRGNAGELFF.

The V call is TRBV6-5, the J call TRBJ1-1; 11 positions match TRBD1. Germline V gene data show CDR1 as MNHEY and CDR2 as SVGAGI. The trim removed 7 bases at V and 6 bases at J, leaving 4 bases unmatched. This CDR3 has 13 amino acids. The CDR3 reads CASIGTGGAEAFF. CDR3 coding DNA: TGTGCCAGCATCGGGACAGGGGGTGCTGAAGCTTTCTTT.

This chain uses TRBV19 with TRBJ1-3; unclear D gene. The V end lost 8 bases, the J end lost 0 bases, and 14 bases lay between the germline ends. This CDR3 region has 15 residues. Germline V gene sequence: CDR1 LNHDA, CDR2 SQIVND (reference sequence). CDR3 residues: CASSTRTFSGNTIYF. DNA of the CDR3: TGTGCCAGTTCAACGAGGACGTTCTCTGGAAACACCATATATTTT.

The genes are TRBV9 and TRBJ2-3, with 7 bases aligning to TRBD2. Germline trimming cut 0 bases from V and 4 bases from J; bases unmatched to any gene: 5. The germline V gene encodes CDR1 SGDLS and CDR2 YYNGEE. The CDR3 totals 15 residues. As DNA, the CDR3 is TGTGCCAGCAGCGTAGTGTGGGAGGGCTCAGATACGCAGTATTTT. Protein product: CASSVVWEGSDTQYF. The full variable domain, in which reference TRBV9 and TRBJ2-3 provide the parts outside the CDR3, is DSGVTQTPKHLITATGQRVTLRCSPRSGDLSVYWYQQSLDQGLQFLIQYYNGEERAKGNILERFSAQQFPDLHSELNLSSLELGDSALYFCASSVVWEGSDTQYFGPGTRLTVL.

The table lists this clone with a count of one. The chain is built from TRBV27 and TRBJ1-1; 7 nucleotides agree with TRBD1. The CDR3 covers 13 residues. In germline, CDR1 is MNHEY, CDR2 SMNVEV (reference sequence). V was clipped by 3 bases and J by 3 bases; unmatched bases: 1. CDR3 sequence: CASSFTGDTEAFF. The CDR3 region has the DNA TGTGCCAGCAGTTTCACAGGGGACACTGAAGCTTTCTTT.

The CDR3 spells CASSAGGTYEQYF. Here the CDR3 DNA reads TGTGCTAGCTCAGCAGGGGGTACTTACGAGCAGTACTTC. The chain recombines TRBV12-5 with TRBJ2-7, with 7 bases lining up with TRBD1. Germline lookup yields CDR1 LGHNT and CDR2 FRNRAP. This CDR3 contains 13 residues. The ends lost 9 bases at V and 4 bases at J; junction bases unmatched: 9.

CDR3 in amino acids: CASSTRWENTEAFF. CDR3 DNA: TGCGCCAGCAGCACGCGGTGGGAGAACACTGAAGCTTTCTTT. The chain couples TRBV5-1 to TRBJ1-1; no definite D call. The ends were cut back, 4 bases at V and 1 base at J, with 11 bases in the middle. The CDR3 totals 14 residues. Germline V gene data show CDR1 as SGHRS and CDR2 as YFSETQ.

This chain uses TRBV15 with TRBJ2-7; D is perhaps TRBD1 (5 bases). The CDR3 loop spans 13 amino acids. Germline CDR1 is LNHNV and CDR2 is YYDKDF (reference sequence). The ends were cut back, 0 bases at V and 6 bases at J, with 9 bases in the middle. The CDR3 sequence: CATSRDEGAEQYF. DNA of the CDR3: TGTGCCACCAGCAGAGATGAAGGGGCCGAGCAGTACTTC.

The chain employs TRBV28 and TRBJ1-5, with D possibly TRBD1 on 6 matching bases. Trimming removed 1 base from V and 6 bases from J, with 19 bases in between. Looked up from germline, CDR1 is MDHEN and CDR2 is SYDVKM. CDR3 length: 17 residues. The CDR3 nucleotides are TGTGCCAGCAGTTTATATAGGGGCCAGAGGGGGAGTCAGCCCCAGCATTTT. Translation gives CASSLYRGQRGSQPQHF.

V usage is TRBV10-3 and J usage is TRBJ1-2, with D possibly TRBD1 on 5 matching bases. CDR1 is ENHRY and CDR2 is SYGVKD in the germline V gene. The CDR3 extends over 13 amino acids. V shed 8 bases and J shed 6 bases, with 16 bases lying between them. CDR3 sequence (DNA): TGTGCCATCGGGCGAGGGGTCGAAAATGGCTACACCTTC. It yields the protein CAIGRGVENGYTF.

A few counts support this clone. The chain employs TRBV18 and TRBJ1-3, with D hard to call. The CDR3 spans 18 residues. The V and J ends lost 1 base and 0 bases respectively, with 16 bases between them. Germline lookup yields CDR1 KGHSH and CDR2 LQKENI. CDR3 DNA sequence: TGTGCCAGCTCACCACTCCCGAGCCGGGCCGTCTCTGGAAACACCATATATTTT. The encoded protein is CASSPLPSRAVSGNTIYF.

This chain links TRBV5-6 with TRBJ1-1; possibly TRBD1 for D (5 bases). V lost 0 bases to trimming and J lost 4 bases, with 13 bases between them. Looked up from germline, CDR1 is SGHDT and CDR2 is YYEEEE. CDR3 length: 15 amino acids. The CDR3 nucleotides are TGTGCCAGCAGCTTGGGGGGCCGGTTGGGCACTGAAGCTTTCTTT. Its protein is CASSLGGRLGTEAFF.

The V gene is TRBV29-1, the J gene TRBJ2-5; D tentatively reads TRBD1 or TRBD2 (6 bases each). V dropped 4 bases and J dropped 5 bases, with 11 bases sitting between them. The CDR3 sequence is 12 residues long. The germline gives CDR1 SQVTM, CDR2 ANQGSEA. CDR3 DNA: TGCAGCGTTGCCGGGGGCGAGGAGACCCAGTACTTC. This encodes CSVAGGEETQYF.